This TCR beta chain is drawn from a study of blood T cell repertoires in COVID-19. The germline V and J ends were trimmed by 1 base and 4 bases, with 8 bases remaining between them. The CDR3 runs 13 residues. Germline lookup yields CDR1 LGHDT and CDR2 YNNKEL (reference sequence). Study members were between about 18 and 90 years old and lived in roughly 24 US regions. Clinical history reported by participants formed the basis on which cohorts were assigned. Cohort 3 recovered donors had two negative PCRs, clearance, or symptom resolution. In the original workflow: Scientists estimated how many nucleated cells there were by amplifying reference gene primers. Using immunoSEQ multiplex PCR, the repertoire was profiled, and TCRdb retains in-frame clones only, with some absent. V, J and clone size derive from that table, while D and trimming were established from the DNA sequence. There are more than 250,000 clones in the sample; under 95% occur only once, and roughly 18% lies in the top ten.

This TCR was sampled from a woman aged 25-40 years who had recovered from COVID-19. The genes are TRBV3-1 (or the pseudogene TRBV3-2) and TRBJ2-7; tentatively, D is TRBD1 (6 bases). The sequencing input was PBMCs or T cells enriched from blood (not recorded which). CDR3 amino acids: CASSQARGYEQYF. The CDR3 DNA reads TGTGCCAGCAGCCAAGCCAGGGGATACGAGCAGTACTTC.